Each of the 3 T cell receptor beta chains below was sequenced from the same sample in a study of CD8 T cells in Susac syndrome. The authors reverse transcribed about 0.5 to 1 ug RNA with random hexamers. TCRdb analysed the immunoSEQ multiplex PCR reads with MiXCR anew, one entry per CDR3 protein. The sample lists around 300,000 distinct CDR3 sequences; approximately 85% were seen once. Input material: CD8+ T cells from PBMCs. The receptors here all came from a human donor with multiple sclerosis.

Details on this clonotype: One junction end does not reproduce the germline sequence, and a read error may be involved. The chain uses TRBV30 and TRBJ1-3; no clear D gene. The length of the CDR3 is 14 residues. Germline lookup yields CDR1 GTSNPN and CDR2 SVGIG (reference sequence). CDR3 sequence (DNA): TGTGCGGTGGCCGGGATATTCTCTGAAAACACCATATATTTT. Translated: CAVAGIFSENTIYF.

J is TRBJ2-7 and V is TRBV5-4; D is uncertain. The germline CDR1 and CDR2 sequences are SGHNT and YYREEE (reference sequence). Trimming took off 7 bases at V and 0 bases at J, with 14 bases between the two ends. The CDR3 sequence is 14 residues long. CDR3 residues: CASGRKESSYEQYF. DNA for the CDR3: TGTGCCAGCGGCCGGAAGGAGAGCTCCTACGAGCAGTACTTC.

The chain combines TRBV20-1 with TRBJ2-1; perhaps TRBD2 as D (6 bases). Between the trimmed V and J ends, which lost 3 bases and 7 bases, there was a span of 19 bases. This CDR3 spans 15 amino acids. Germline CDR1 and CDR2: DFQATT and SNEGSKA (reference sequence). Here the CDR3 DNA reads TGCAGTGCTAGGGGACTCGACTACCTTAGAAATGAGCAGTTCTTC. Its translation: CSARGLDYLRNEQFF.